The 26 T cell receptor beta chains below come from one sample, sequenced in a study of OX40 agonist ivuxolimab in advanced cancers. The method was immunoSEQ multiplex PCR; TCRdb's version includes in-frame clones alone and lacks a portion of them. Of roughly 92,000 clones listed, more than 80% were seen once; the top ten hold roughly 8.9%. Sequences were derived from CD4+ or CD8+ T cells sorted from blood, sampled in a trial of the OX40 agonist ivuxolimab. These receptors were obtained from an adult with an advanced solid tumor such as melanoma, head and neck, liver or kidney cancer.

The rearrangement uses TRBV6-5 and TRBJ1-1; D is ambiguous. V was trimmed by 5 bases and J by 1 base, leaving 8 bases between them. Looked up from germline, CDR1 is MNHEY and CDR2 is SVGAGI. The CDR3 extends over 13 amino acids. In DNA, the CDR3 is TGTGCCAGCAGTGTAGGGTGGAACACTGAAGCTTTCTTT. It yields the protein CASSVGWNTEAFF.

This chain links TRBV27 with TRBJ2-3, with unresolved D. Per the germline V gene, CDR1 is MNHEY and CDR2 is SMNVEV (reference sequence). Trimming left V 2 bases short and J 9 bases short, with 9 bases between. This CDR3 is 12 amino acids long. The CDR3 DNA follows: TGTGCCAGCAGTTTAAACCTCGGAACGCAGTATTTT. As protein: CASSLNLGTQYF.

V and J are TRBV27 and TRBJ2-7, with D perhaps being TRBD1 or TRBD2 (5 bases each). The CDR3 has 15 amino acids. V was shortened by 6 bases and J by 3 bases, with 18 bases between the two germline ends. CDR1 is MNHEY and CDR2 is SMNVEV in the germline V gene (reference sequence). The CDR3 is CASSQIAGTNYEQYF. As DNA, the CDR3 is TGTGCCAGCAGCCAAATTGCCGGGACGAACTACGAGCAGTACTTC.

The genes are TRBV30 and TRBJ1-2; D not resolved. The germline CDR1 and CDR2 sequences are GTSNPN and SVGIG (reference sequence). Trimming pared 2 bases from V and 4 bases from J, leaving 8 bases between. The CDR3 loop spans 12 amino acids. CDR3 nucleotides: TGTGCCTGGAGTACGGCGTTCTATGGCTACACCTTC. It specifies CAWSTAFYGYTF.

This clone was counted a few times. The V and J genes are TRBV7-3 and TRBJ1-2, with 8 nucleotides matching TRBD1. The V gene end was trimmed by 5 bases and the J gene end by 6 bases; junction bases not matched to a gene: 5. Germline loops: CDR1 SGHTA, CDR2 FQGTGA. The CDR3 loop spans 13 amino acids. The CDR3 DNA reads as TGTGCCAGCAGCGCCCAGGGGGCGAATGGCTACACCTTC. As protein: CASSAQGANGYTF.

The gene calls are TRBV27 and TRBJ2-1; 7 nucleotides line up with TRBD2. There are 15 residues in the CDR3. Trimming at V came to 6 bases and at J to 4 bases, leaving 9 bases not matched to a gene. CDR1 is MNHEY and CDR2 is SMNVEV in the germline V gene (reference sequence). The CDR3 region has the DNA TGTGCCAGCAGCCTTGGCGGGAGCGGTTACAATGAGCAGTTCTTC. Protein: CASSLGGSGYNEQFF.

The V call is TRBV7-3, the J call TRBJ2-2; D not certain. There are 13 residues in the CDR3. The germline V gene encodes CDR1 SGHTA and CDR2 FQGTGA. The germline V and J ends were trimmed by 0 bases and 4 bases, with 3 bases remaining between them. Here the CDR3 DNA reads TGTGCCAGCAGCTTAACTGTCACCGGGGAGCTGTTTTTT. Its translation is CASSLTVTGELFF.

CDR3 DNA: TGTGCCACACGCCTCGGGACGTTTAGTACTGAAGCTTTCTTT. Residues: CATRLGTFSTEAFF. This chain links TRBV6-5 with TRBJ1-1, with D maybe TRBD1 (5 bases). The germline gives CDR1 MNHEY, CDR2 SVGAGI. Trimming shortened V by 10 bases and J by 5 bases, and 20 bases separated the two germline ends. The CDR3 length is 14 residues.

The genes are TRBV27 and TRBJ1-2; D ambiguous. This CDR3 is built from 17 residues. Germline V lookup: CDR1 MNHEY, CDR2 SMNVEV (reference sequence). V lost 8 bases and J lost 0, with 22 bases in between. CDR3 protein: CASGPILRHRANYGYTF. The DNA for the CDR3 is TGTGCCAGCGGGCCTATCCTTAGACACAGAGCTAACTATGGCTACACCTTC.

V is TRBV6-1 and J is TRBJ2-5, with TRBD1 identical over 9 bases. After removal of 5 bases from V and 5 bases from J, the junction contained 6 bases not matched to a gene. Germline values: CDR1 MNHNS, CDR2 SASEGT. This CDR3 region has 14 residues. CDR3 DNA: TGTGCCAGCAGTATCACAGGGGGCTGGGAGACCCAGTACTTC. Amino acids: CASSITGGWETQYF.

CDR3 coding DNA: TGTGCCATCAGCGGCCGGGACAGGGGCAATGAGCAGTTCTTC. It codes for CAISGRDRGNEQFF. The V and J genes are TRBV10-3 and TRBJ2-1, with 10 bases fitting TRBD1. This CDR3 has 14 residues. The V segment lost 6 bases and the J segment 6 bases; nucleotides outside the gene matches: 5. CDR1 and CDR2 (germline): ENHRY, SYGVKD.

The CDR3 sequence is CASSIDQGVIPIGNTIYF. The CDR3 DNA sequence: TGTGCCAGTAGTATAGATCAGGGGGTAATCCCGATCGGAAACACCATATATTTT. This chain links TRBV19 with TRBJ1-3, with 7 bases aligning to TRBD1. V shed 0 bases, J shed 4 bases, and the junction held 12 bases outside the gene matches. The CDR3 is made up of 18 amino acids. Germline loops: CDR1 LNHDA, CDR2 SQIVND (reference sequence).

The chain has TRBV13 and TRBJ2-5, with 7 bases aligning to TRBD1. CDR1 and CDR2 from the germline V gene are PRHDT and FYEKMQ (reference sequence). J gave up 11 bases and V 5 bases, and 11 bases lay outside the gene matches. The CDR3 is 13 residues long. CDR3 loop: CASSLGTVTSQYF. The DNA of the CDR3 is TGTGCCAGCAGCCTTGGGACAGTTACGAGTCAGTACTTC. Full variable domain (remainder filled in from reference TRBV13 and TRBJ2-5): AAGVIQSPRHLIKEKRETATLKCYPIPRHDTVYWYQQGPGQDPQFLISFYEKMQSDKGSIPDRFSAQQFSDYHSELNMSSLELGDSALYFCASSLGTVTSQYFGPGTRLLVL.

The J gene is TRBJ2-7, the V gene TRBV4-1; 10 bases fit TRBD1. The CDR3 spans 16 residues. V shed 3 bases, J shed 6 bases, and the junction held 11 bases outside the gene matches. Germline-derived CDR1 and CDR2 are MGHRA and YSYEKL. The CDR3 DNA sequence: TGCGCCAGCAGCCATGTTCTCGGGACAGGGGTTCCCGAGCAGTACTTC. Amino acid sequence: CASSHVLGTGVPEQYF.

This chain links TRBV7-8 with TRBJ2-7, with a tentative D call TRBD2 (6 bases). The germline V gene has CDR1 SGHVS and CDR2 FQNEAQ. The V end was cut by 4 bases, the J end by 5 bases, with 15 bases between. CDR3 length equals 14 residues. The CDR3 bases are TGTGCCAGCAGCTCTAGCGTAGGGTCCCACGAGCAGTACTTC. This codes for CASSSSVGSHEQYF.

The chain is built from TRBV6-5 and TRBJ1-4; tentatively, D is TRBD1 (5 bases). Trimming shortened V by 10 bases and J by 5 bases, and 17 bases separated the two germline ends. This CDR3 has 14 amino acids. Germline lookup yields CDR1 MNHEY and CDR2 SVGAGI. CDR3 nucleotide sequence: TGTGCCAACCCAGGAGAGGGGCCGAATGAAAAACTGTTTTTT. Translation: CANPGEGPNEKLFF.

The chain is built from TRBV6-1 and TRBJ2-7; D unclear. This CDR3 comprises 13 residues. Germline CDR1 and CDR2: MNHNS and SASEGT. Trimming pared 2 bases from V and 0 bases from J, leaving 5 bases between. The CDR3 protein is CASSESFSYEQYF. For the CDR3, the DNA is TGTGCCAGCAGTGAAAGTTTCTCCTACGAGCAGTACTTC.

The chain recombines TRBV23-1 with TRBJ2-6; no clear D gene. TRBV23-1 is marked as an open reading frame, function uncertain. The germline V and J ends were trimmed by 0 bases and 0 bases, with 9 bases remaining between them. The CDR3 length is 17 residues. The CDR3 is CASSQSSRTSGANVLTF. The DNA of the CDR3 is TGCGCCAGCAGTCAATCGAGCCGGACCTCTGGGGCCAACGTCCTGACTTTC.

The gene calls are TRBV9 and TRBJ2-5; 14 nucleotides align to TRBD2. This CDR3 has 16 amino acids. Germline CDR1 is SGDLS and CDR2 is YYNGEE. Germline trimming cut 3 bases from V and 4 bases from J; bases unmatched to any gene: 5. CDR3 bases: TGTGCCAGCAGCGAGGGACTAGCGGGAGAGGCAGAGACCCAGTACTTC. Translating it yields CASSEGLAGEAETQYF.

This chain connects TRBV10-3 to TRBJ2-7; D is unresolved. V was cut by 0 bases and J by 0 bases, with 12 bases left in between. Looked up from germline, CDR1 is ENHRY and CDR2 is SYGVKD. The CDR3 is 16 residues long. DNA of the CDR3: TGTGCCATCAGTGAGTCGCATGACTGGTACTCCTACGAGCAGTACTTC. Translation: CAISESHDWYSYEQYF.

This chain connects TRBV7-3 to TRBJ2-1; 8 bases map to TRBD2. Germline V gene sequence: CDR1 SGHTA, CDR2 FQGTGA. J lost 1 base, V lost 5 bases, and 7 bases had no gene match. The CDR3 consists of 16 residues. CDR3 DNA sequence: TGTGCCAGCAGCCCCGGTCTAGCGGGTTCCTACAATGAGCAGTTCTTC. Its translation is CASSPGLAGSYNEQFF.

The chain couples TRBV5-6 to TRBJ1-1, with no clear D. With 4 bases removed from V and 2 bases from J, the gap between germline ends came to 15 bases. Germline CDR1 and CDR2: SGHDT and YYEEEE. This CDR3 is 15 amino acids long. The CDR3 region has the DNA TGTGCCAGCAGCGACGATGGCAGATTAAACACTGAAGCTTTCTTT. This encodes CASSDDGRLNTEAFF.

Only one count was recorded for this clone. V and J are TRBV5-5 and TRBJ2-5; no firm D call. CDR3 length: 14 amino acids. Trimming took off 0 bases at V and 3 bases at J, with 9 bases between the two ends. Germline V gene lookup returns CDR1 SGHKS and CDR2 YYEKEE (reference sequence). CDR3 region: CASSLDTRKETQYF. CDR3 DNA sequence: TGTGCCAGCAGCTTGGATACTCGAAAAGAGACCCAGTACTTC.

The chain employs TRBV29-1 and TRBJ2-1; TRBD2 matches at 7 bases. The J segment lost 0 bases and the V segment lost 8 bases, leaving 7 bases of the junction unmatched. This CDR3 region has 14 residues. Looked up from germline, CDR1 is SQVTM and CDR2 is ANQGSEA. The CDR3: CSTGAGFSYNEQFF. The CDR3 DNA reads TGCAGCACGGGAGCGGGGTTCTCCTACAATGAGCAGTTCTTC.

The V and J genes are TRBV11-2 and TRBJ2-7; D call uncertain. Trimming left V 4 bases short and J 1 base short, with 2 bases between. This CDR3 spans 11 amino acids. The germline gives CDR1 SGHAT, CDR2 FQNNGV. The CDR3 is CASSSSYEQYF. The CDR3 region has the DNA TGTGCCAGCAGCTCGTCCTACGAGCAGTACTTC. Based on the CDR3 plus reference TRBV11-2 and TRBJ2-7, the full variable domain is EAGVAQSPRYKIIEKRQSVAFWCNPISGHATLYWYQQILGQGPKLLIQFQNNGVVDDSQLPKDRFSAERLKGVDSTLKIQPAKLEDSAVYLCASSSSYEQYFGPGTRLTVT.

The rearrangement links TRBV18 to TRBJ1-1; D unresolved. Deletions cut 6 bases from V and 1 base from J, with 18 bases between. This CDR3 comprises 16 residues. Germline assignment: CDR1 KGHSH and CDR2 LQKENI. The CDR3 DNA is TGTGCCAGCTCCCAGGAGGTGGACTTGTGGAACACTGAAGCTTTCTTT. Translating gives CASSQEVDLWNTEAFF.